Each of the 6 T cell receptor beta chains below was sequenced from the same sample in a study of blood T cell repertoires in COVID-19. The table came from immunoSEQ multiplex PCR; TCRdb's copy has only in-frame clones and leaves some out. The sample carries approximately 400,000 clones, more than 75% recorded once. The material sequenced was peripheral blood. These receptors all come from a human donor with acute or convalescent COVID-19. The donor label of this sample is uncertain.

This chain connects TRBV6-5 to TRBJ1-2, with TRBD1 matching 11 bases. The junction had 9 bases not matched to a gene; V was cut back by 6 bases and J by 6 bases. There are 15 residues in the CDR3. The germline CDR1 and CDR2 sequences are MNHEY and SVGAGI. CDR3 protein: CASSPFGQGAHGYTF. The CDR3 region has the DNA TGTGCCAGCAGCCCCTTCGGACAGGGGGCGCATGGCTACACCTTC.

The chain links TRBV6-5 to TRBJ1-1; D possibly corresponds to TRBD1 (6 bases). This CDR3 has 13 amino acids. CDR1 is MNHEY and CDR2 is SVGAGI in the germline V gene. V lost 5 bases and J 4 bases, leaving 11 bases between the germline ends. The chain's CDR3 is CASSLTGLTEAFF. CDR3 sequence (DNA): TGTGCCAGCAGTCTCACAGGGCTCACTGAAGCTTTCTTT.

This chain uses TRBV29-1 with TRBJ1-1; 10 bases are shared with TRBD1. Per the germline V gene, CDR1 is SQVTM and CDR2 is ANQGSEA. With 4 bases clipped from V and 2 bases from J, the junction kept 7 bases outside the gene matches. The CDR3 spans 15 residues. The CDR3 DNA follows: TGCAGCGTTGCTGTATGGGACAGGGGAAACACTGAAGCTTTCTTT. Translated: CSVAVWDRGNTEAFF.

The rearrangement uses TRBV6-1 and TRBJ1-1; 12 bases match TRBD1. Germline trimming cut 0 bases from V and 6 bases from J; bases unmatched to any gene: 2. The germline CDR1 and CDR2 sequences are MNHNS and SASEGT. The length of the CDR3 is 15 residues. Here the CDR3 reads CASSEAGTGGAEAFF. The CDR3 DNA reads as TGTGCCAGCAGTGAAGCCGGGACAGGGGGCGCTGAAGCTTTCTTT.

The V call is TRBV6-5, the J call TRBJ1-5; TRBD1 matches 7 bases. The J segment lost 2 bases and the V segment lost 6 bases, leaving 4 bases of the junction unmatched. This CDR3 has 14 residues. Germline V lookup: CDR1 MNHEY, CDR2 SVGAGI. In DNA, the CDR3 is TGTGCCAGCAGACGCACAGGGGGCAATCAGCCCCAGCATTTT. It translates to CASRRTGGNQPQHF.

V and J are TRBV4-1 and TRBJ1-1; TRBD1 agrees at 7 bases. Germline assignment: CDR1 MGHRA and CDR2 YSYEKL. The CDR3 runs 16 residues. The V gene end was trimmed by 4 bases and the J gene end by 0 bases; junction bases not matched to a gene: 8. The CDR3 reads CASSLPSGGMNTEAFF. In DNA, the CDR3 is TGCGCCAGCAGCCTACCCTCAGGGGGGATGAACACTGAAGCTTTCTTT.